The clone carrying this TCR beta chain was detected only a few times. Its antigen remains unknown. The sample belongs to a study of post-analysis software for immune sequencing data. CDR3 length: 15 amino acids. The trim removed 2 bases at V and 0 bases at J, leaving 2 bases unmatched. Points from the study as a whole: Controls significantly exceeded multiple sclerosis patients in normalized Chao1 diversity. About 5 TRBV segments occurring more often in patients than controls included TRBV5-6, TRBV5-1 and TRBV20-1.

The TCR beta cDNA libraries contained unique molecular identifiers. Out of roughly 0.85 to 10 million T cells, a few hundred thousand cDNA molecules were generated. TCRdb itself ran the PCR reads through MiXCR, one entry per CDR3 protein. Of about 540,000 distinct CDR3 sequences listed, around 36% are singletons. The source is a girl under 18 with multiple sclerosis. This chain uses TRBV12-3 or TRBV12-4 with TRBJ1-2, with 8 bases aligning to TRBD1. Specimen: blood. This chain's CDR3 is CASSLRDRSNYGYTF. The CDR3 DNA sequence: TGTGCCAGCAGTTTAAGGGACAGGTCTAACTATGGCTACACCTTC.